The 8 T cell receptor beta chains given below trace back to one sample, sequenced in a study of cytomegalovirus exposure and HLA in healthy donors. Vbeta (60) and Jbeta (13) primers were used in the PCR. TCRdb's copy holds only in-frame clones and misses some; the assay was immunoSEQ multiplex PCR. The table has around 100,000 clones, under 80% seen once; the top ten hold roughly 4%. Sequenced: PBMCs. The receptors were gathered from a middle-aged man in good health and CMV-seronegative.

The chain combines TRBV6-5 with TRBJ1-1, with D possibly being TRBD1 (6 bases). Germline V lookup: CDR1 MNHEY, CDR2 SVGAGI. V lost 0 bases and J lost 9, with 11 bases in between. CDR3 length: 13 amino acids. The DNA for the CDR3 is TGTGCCAGCAGTTACTCGACGGACAGAAAAGCTTTCTTT. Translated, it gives CASSYSTDRKAFF.

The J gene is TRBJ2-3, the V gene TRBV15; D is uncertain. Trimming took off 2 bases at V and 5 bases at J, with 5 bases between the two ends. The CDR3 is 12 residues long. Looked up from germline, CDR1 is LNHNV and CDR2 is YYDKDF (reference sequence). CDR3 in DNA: TGTGCCACCAGCAGACAGAAAGATACGCAGTATTTT. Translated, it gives CATSRQKDTQYF. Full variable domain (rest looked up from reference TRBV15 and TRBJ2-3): DAMVIQNPRYQVTQFGKPVTLSCSQTLNHNVMYWYQQKSSQAPKLLFHYYDKDFNNEADTPDNFQSRRPNTSFCFLDIRSPGLGDTAMYLCATSRQKDTQYFGPGTRLTVL.

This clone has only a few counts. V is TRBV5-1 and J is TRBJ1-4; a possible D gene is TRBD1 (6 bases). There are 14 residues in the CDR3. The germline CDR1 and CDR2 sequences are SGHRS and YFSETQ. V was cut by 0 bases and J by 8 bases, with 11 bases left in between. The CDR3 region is CASSLDREGEKLFF. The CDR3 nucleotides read TGCGCCAGCAGCTTGGACAGGGAGGGCGAAAAACTGTTTTTT.

The CDR3 sequence: CASNDRGLIPKNIQYF. CDR3 nucleotide sequence: TGTGCCAGTAACGACAGGGGCCTTATACCTAAAAACATTCAGTACTTC. This chain links TRBV6-6 with TRBJ2-4; 8 bases are shared with TRBD1. J lost 4 bases, V lost 9 bases, and 14 bases had no gene match. Per the germline V gene, CDR1 is MNHNY and CDR2 is SVGAGI (reference sequence). The CDR3 runs to 16 residues.

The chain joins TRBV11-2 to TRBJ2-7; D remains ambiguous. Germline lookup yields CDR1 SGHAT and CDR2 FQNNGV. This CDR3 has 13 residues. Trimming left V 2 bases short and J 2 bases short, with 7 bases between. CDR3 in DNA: TGTGCCAGCAGCTTAAGCGTTCCCTACGAGCAGTACTTC. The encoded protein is CASSLSVPYEQYF.

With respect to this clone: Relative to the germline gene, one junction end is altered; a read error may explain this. The CDR3 DNA is TGTTCCAGCAGCACCAGTAATGAAAAACTGTTTTTT. It specifies CSSSTSNEKLFF. The chain has TRBV7-9 and TRBJ1-4; no reliable D call. Germline V gene lookup returns CDR1 SEHNR and CDR2 FQNEAQ (reference sequence). CDR3 length: 12 amino acids.

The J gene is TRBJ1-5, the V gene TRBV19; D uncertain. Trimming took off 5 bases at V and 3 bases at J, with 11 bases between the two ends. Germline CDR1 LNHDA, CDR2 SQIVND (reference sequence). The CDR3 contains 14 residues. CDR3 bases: TGTGCCAGTAGTGTAGCGGGGTCCAATCAGCCCCAGCATTTT. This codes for CASSVAGSNQPQHF.

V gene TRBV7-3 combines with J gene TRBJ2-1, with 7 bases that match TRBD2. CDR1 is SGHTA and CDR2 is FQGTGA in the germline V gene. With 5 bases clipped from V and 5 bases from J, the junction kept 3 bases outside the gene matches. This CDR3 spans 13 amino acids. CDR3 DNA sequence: TGTGCCAGCAGCCTCGGGACTAACAATGAGCAGTTCTTC. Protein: CASSLGTNNEQFF.